The T cell receptor (beta chain) described here comes from a study of T cells after yellow fever vaccination. Overall study context: Fractions of limited cellularity were prepared by means of SMART-Seq v4 Ultra Low Input.

The CDR3 is 13 amino acids. V was shortened by 4 bases and J by 7 bases, with 13 bases between the two germline ends. CDR1 is SGHVS and CDR2 is FQNEAQ in the germline V gene. 5'RACE template switching generated TCR cDNA, adding a universal primer site and UMIs. In TCRdb, the 5' RACE reads were re-called with MiXCR into one record per CDR3 protein. This sample has more than 75,000 distinct CDR3 sequences, with roughly 8.2% found just once. Study outcomes and limitations: Though it reached lower strength, the secondary response hit its peak faster, day 5 versus 15.

Here the sequenced sample was CD8+ T cells not binding an NS4B(214-222) dextramer, sorted from PBMCs, taken roughly 15 days after the first yellow fever vaccination. V is TRBV7-8 and J is TRBJ1-1, with a weak D call TRBD1 (5 bases). This receptor was obtained from a man younger than 35 who received the YFV17D yellow fever vaccine. The CDR3 sequence: CASSSLGGSEAFF. CDR3 nucleotides: TGTGCCAGCAGCTCCTTGGGGGGGAGTGAAGCTTTCTTT.